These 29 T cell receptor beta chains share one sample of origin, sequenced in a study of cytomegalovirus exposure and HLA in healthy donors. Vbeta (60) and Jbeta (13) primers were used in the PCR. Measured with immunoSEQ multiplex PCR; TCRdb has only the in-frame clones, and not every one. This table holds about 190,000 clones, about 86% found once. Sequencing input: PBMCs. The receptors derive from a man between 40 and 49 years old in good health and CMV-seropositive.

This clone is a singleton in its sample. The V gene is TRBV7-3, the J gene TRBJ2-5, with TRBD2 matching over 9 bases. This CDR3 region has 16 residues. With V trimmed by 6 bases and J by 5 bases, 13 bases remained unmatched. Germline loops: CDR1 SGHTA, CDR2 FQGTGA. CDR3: CASRVGTSRKQETQYF. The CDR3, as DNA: TGTGCCAGCAGAGTAGGGACTAGCAGGAAACAGGAGACCCAGTACTTC. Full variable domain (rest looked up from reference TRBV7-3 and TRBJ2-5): GAGVSQTPSNKVTEKGKYVELRCDPISGHTALYWYRQSLGQGPEFLIYFQGTGAADDSGLPNDRFFAVRPEGSVSTLKIQRTERGDSAVYLCASRVGTSRKQETQYFGPGTRLLVL.

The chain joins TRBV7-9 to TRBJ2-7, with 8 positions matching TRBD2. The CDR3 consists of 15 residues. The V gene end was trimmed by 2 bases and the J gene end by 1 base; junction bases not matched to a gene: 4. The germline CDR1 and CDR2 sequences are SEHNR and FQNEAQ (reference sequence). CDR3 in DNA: TGTGCCAGCAGCTTATCGACTAGCGAGTCCTACGAGCAGTACTTC. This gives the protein CASSLSTSESYEQYF.

The CDR3: CASSLAHVASGSTDTQYF. CDR3 nucleotides: TGTGCCAGCAGCTTAGCGCATGTCGCTAGCGGGAGCACAGATACGCAGTATTTT. The chain couples TRBV7-2 to TRBJ2-3, with 8 bases fitting TRBD2. Germline CDR1 and CDR2: SGHTA and FQGNSA. This CDR3 spans 18 amino acids. V gave up 0 bases and J gave up 0 bases; unmatched junction bases: 8.

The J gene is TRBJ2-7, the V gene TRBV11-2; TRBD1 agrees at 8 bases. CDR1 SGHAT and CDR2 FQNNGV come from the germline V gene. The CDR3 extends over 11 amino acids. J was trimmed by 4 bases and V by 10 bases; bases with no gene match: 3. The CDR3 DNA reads TGTGCCACAGGACAGGGATACGAGCAGTACTTC. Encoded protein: CATGQGYEQYF. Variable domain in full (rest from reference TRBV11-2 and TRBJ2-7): EAGVAQSPRYKIIEKRQSVAFWCNPISGHATLYWYQQILGQGPKLLIQFQNNGVVDDSQLPKDRFSAERLKGVDSTLKIQPAKLEDSAVYLCATGQGYEQYFGPGTRLTVT.

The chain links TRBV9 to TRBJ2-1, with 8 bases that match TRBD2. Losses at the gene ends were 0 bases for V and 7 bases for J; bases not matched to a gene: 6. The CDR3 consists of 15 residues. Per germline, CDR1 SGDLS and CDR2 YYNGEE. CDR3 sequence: CASSVGAGAENEQFF. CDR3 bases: TGTGCCAGCAGCGTAGGAGCGGGGGCTGAAAATGAGCAGTTCTTC. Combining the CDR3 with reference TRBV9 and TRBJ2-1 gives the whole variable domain DSGVTQTPKHLITATGQRVTLRCSPRSGDLSVYWYQQSLDQGLQFLIQYYNGEERAKGNILERFSAQQFPDLHSELNLSSLELGDSALYFCASSVGAGAENEQFFGPGTRLTVL.

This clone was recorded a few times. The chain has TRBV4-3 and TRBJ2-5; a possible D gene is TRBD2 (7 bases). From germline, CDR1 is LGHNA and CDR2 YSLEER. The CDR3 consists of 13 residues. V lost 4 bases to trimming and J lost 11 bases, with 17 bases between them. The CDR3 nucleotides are TGCGCCAGCAGCCGGGAAACAGGGAGGGAGCAGTACTTC. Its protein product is CASSRETGREQYF.

This chain's CDR3 is CSVELLVGSAYNEQFF. The CDR3 bases are TGCAGCGTTGAACTACTGGTTGGGAGCGCCTACAATGAGCAGTTCTTC. The gene calls are TRBV29-1 and TRBJ2-1; weak D call: TRBD2 (5 bases). V was trimmed by 2 bases and J by 2 bases, leaving 16 bases between them. Germline V gene sequence: CDR1 SQVTM, CDR2 ANQGSEA. The CDR3 sequence is 16 residues long.

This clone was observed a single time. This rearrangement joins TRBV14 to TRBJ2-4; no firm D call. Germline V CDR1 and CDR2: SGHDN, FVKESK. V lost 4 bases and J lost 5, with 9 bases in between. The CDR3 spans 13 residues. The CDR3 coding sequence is TGTGCCAGCAGCCGAACAGTGGAAAACATTCAGTACTTC. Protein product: CASSRTVENIQYF.

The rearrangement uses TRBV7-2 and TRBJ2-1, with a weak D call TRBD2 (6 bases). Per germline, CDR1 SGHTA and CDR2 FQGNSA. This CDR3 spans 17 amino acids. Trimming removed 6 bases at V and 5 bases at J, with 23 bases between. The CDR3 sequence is CASRGGLSGFADNEQFF. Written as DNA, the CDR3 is TGTGCCAGCAGGGGGGGATTGTCAGGGTTCGCGGACAATGAGCAGTTCTTC. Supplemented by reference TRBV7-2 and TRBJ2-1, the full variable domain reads GAGVSQSPSNKVTEKGKDVELRCDPISGHTALYWYRQSLGQGLEFLIYFQGNSAPDKSGLPSDRFSAERTGGSVSTLTIQRTQQEDSAVYLCASRGGLSGFADNEQFFGPGTRLTVL.

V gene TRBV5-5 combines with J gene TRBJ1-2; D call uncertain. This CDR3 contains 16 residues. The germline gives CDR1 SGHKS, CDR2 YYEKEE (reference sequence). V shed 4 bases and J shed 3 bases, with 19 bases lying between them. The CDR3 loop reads CASSQTGYAGDYGYTF. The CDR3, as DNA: TGTGCCAGCAGCCAAACGGGGTACGCGGGAGACTATGGCTACACCTTC.

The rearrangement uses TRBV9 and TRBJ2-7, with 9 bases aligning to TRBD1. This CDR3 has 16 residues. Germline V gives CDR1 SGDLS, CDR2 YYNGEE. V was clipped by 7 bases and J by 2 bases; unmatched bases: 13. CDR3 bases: TGTGCCAGCTCTCGGGTACCGGGACAGGGTGCCTACGAGCAGTACTTC. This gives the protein CASSRVPGQGAYEQYF. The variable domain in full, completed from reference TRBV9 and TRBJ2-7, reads DSGVTQTPKHLITATGQRVTLRCSPRSGDLSVYWYQQSLDQGLQFLIQYYNGEERAKGNILERFSAQQFPDLHSELNLSSLELGDSALYFCASSRVPGQGAYEQYFGPGTRLTVT.

The chain's CDR3 is CSVGWGGQETQYF. The CDR3 DNA reads as TGCAGCGTTGGATGGGGGGGACAAGAGACCCAGTACTTC. The J gene is TRBJ2-5, the V gene TRBV29-1, with 7 bases identical to TRBD2. The V segment lost 4 bases and the J segment 2 bases; nucleotides outside the gene matches: 4. Per germline, CDR1 SQVTM and CDR2 ANQGSEA. CDR3 length: 13 amino acids.

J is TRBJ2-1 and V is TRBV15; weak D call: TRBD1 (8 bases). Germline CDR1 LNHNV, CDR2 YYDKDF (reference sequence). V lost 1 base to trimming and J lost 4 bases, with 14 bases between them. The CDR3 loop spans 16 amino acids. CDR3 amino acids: CATSRGDRGGYNEQFF. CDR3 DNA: TGTGCCACCAGCAGAGGAGACAGGGGAGGGTACAATGAGCAGTTCTTC. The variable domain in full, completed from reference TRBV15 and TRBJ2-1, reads DAMVIQNPRYQVTQFGKPVTLSCSQTLNHNVMYWYQQKSSQAPKLLFHYYDKDFNNEADTPDNFQSRRPNTSFCFLDIRSPGLGDTAMYLCATSRGDRGGYNEQFFGPGTRLTVL.

The DNA for the CDR3 is TGTGCCAGCAGCTCGGGGGGGGGACAGCCCCAGCATTTT. Encoded protein: CASSSGGGQPQHF. The J gene is TRBJ1-5, the V gene TRBV5-4, with D perhaps matching TRBD1 (5 bases). Looked up from germline, CDR1 is SGHNT and CDR2 is YYREEE (reference sequence). Trimming removed 3 bases at V and 7 bases at J, with 11 bases between. The CDR3 has 13 residues.

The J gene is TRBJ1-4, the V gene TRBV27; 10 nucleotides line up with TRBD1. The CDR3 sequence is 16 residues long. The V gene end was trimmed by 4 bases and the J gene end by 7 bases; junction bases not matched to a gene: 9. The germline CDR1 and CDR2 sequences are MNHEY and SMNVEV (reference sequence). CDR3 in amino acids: CASSSGDRGLGEKLFF. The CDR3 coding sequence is TGTGCCAGCAGTTCCGGGGACAGGGGTTTAGGTGAAAAACTGTTTTTT.

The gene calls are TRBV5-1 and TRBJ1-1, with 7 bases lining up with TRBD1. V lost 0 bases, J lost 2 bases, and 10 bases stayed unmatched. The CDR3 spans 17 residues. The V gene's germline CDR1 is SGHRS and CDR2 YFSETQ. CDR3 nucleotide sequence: TGCGCCAGCAGCTTGGCCAGGGAGACAGGGATCAACACTGAAGCTTTCTTT. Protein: CASSLARETGINTEAFF.

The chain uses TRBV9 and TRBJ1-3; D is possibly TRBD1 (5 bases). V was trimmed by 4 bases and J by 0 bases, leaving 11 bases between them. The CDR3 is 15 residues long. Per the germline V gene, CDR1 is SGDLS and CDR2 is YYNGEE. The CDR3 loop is CASSTGISSGNTIYF. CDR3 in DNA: TGTGCCAGCAGCACAGGTATCAGCTCTGGAAACACCATATATTTT.

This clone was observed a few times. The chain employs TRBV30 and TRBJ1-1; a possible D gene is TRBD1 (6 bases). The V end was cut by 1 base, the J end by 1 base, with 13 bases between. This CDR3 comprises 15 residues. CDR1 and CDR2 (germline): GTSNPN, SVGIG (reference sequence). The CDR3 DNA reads TGTGCCTGGAGTGCCTTCCCACAGGGGAACACTGAAGCTTTCTTT. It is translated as CAWSAFPQGNTEAFF.

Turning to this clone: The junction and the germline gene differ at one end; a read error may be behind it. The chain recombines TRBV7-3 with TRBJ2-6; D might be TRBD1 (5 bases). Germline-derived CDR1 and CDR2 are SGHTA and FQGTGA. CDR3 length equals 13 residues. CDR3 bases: TGTGCCAGCAGCACCTATGGGGCCAACGGCCTGACTTTC. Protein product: CASSTYGANGLTF.

The CDR3 reads CASSPQDRAKNIQYF. The CDR3 DNA sequence: TGTGCCAGCAGTCCCCAGGACAGGGCCAAAAACATTCAGTACTTC. The chain uses TRBV5-4 and TRBJ2-4; TRBD1 matches at 7 bases. CDR1 and CDR2 from the germline V gene are SGHNT and YYREEE (reference sequence). The CDR3 spans 15 residues. V lost 5 bases, J lost 1 base, and 6 bases stayed unmatched. The whole variable domain, filled in from reference TRBV5-4 and TRBJ2-4, reads ETGVTQSPTHLIKTRGQQVTLRCSSQSGHNTVSWYQQALGQGPQFIFQYYREEENGRGNFPPRFSGLQFPNYSSELNVNALELDDSALYLCASSPQDRAKNIQYFGAGTRLSVL.

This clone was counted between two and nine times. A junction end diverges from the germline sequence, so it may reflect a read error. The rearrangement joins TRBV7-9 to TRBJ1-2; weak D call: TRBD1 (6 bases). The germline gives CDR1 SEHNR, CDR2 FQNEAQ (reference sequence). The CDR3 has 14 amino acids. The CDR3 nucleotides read TGTTCCAGCGGCAACTCCGGGACACCTTATGGCTACACCTTC. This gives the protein CSSGNSGTPYGYTF.

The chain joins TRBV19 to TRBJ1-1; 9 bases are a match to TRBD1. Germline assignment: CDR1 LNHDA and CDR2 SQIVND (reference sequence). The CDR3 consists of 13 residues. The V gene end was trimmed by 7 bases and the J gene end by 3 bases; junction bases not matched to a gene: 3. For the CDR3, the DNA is TGTGCCAGTAAGAGGACAGGGGACACTGAAGCTTTCTTT. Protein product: CASKRTGDTEAFF. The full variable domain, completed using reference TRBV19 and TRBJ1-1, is DGGITQSPKYLFRKEGQNVTLSCEQNLNHDAMYWYRQDPGQGLRLIYYSQIVNDFQKGDIAEGYSVSREKKESFPLTVTSAQKNPTAFYLCASKRTGDTEAFFGQGTRLTVV.

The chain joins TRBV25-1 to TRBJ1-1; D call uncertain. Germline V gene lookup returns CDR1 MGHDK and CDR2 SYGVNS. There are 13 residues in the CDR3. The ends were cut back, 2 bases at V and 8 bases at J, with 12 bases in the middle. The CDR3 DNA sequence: TGTGCCAGCAGTGAAAGGCCGGGAGAAGAAGCTTTCTTT. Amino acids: CASSERPGEEAFF.

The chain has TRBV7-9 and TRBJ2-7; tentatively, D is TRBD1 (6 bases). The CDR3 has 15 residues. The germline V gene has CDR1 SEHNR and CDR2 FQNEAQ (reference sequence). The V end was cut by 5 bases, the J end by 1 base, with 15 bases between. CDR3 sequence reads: CASSPFDRGSYEQYF. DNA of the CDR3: TGTGCCAGCAGCCCATTCGATAGGGGGTCCTACGAGCAGTACTTC. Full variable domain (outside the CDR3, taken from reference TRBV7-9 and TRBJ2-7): DTGVSQNPRHKITKRGQNVTFRCDPISEHNRLYWYRQTLGQGPEFLTYFQNEAQLEKSRLLSDRFSAERPKGSFSTLEIQRTEQGDSAMYLCASSPFDRGSYEQYFGPGTRLTVT.

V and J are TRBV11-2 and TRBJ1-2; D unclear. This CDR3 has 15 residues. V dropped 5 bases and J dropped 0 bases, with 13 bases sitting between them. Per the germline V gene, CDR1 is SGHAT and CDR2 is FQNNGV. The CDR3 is CASSRTPQANYGYTF. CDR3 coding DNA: TGTGCCAGCAGCCGCACACCCCAGGCTAACTATGGCTACACCTTC.

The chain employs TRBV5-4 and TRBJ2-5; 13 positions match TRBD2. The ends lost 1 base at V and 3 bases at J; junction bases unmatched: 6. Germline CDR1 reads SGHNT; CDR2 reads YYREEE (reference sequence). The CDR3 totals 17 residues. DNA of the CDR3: TGTGCCAGCAGCTTGACCCCCGGGACTAGCGGGAAAGAGACCCAGTACTTC. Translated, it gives CASSLTPGTSGKETQYF.

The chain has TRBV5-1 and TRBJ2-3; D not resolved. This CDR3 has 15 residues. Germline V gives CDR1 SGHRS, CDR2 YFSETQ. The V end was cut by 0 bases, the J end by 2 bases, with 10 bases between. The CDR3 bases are TGCGCCAGCAGCTTGGCCTTCGGGTACACAGATACGCAGTATTTT. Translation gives CASSLAFGYTDTQYF.

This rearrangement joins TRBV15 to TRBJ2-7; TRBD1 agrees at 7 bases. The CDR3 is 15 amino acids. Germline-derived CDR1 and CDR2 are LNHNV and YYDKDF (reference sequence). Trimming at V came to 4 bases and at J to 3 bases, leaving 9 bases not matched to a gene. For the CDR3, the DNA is TGTGCCACCAGCATTTCCCGACAGGGCTACTACGAGCAGTACTTC. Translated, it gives CATSISRQGYYEQYF.

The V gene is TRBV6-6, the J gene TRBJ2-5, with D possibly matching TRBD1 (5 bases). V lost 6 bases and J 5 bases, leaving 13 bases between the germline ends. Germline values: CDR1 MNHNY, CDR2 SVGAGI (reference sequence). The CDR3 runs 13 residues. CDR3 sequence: CASSRRVYETQYF. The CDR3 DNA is TGTGCCAGCAGCCGCAGGGTGTACGAGACCCAGTACTTC.